One and the same sample provided the 28 T cell receptor beta chains below, sequenced in a study of blood T cell repertoires in COVID-19. Produced via immunoSEQ multiplex PCR; TCRdb's table is partial and in-frame only. The sample holds 120,000 to 150,000 clones, more than 75% seen once. Sequencing was done on a sample of peripheral blood. The receptors come from an elderly man with acute or convalescent COVID-19.

V is TRBV21-1 and J is TRBJ1-2. TRBV21-1 is a documented pseudogene. CDR3 size: 14 residues. In DNA form, the CDR3 reads TGTGCCAGCAGCTATCAGGGACTCACTCATGGCTACACCTTC. This gives the protein CASSYQGLTHGYTF.

The chain links TRBV3-1 (or the pseudogene TRBV3-2) to TRBJ2-2; a possible D gene is TRBD2 (5 bases). V lost 4 bases, J lost 5 bases, and 11 bases lay in between. This CDR3 is 14 amino acids long. The germline V gene encodes CDR1 LGHDT and CDR2 YNNKEL (reference sequence). The CDR3 nucleotides read TGTGCCAGCAGCCTGACGGGGTCGACCGGGGAGCTGTTTTTT. The encoded protein is CASSLTGSTGELFF.

This clone appeared once. The gene calls are TRBV24-1 and TRBJ2-3; D is uncertain. The V end lost 0 bases, the J end lost 5 bases, and 17 bases lay between the germline ends. The V gene's germline CDR1 is KGHDR and CDR2 SFDVKD. The CDR3 totals 17 residues. CDR3 nucleotide sequence: TGTGCCACCAGTGATTTGTACAGTTCTGGCGCTGTAGATACGCAGTATTTT. As protein: CATSDLYSSGAVDTQYF.

The rearrangement links TRBV28 to TRBJ1-5; the D gene is possibly TRBD1 (5 bases). V was cut by 9 bases and J by 6 bases, with 12 bases left in between. There are 12 residues in the CDR3. The germline gives CDR1 MDHEN, CDR2 SYDVKM. CDR3 loop: CASQGLGQPQHF. For the CDR3, the DNA is TGTGCCAGTCAGGGTCTGGGTCAGCCCCAGCATTTT.

This clone was observed a handful of times. The rearrangement uses TRBV18 and TRBJ1-1; 11 bases are shared with TRBD1. Germline V gene data show CDR1 as KGHSH and CDR2 as LQKENI. With 4 bases clipped from V and 4 bases from J, the junction kept 5 bases outside the gene matches. This CDR3 is 15 amino acids long. The CDR3: CASSLRTGGVTEAFF. The CDR3 nucleotides read TGTGCCAGCTCACTACGGACAGGGGGCGTCACTGAAGCTTTCTTT.

V is TRBV18 and J is TRBJ2-1; 10 nucleotides match TRBD1. V lost 6 bases to trimming and J lost 3 bases; unmatched junction nucleotides: 5. The CDR3 is 15 residues long. Germline lookup yields CDR1 KGHSH and CDR2 LQKENI. The DNA of the CDR3 is TGTGCCAGCTCCCCGGGACAGGGGTTCTACAATGAGCAGTTCTTC. Amino acid sequence: CASSPGQGFYNEQFF.

V and J are TRBV7-2 and TRBJ2-1, with 9 bases lining up with TRBD2. Trimming at V came to 5 bases and at J to 0 bases, leaving 8 bases not matched to a gene. CDR3 length equals 17 residues. Germline lookup yields CDR1 SGHTA and CDR2 FQGNSA. The CDR3 DNA reads as TGTGCCAGCAGCCTCGAATTACTAGCGGGCTCCTACAATGAGCAGTTCTTC. Translating gives CASSLELLAGSYNEQFF.

This clone was counted once. The V gene is TRBV27, the J gene TRBJ1-2; D is unclear. V was cut by 7 bases and J by 3 bases, with 12 bases left in between. The CDR3 is 13 residues long. Looked up from germline, CDR1 is MNHEY and CDR2 is SMNVEV (reference sequence). CDR3 DNA sequence: TGTGCCAGCACGTCGGGGTCCTACTATGGCTACACCTTC. Its translation: CASTSGSYYGYTF.

This sequence joins TRBV7-6 and TRBJ2-7; possibly TRBD2 for D (6 bases). Per germline, CDR1 SGHVS and CDR2 FNYEAQ. Trimming shortened V by 5 bases and J by 7 bases, and 15 bases separated the two germline ends. The CDR3 contains 13 residues. This CDR3 reads CASSGGRGGEQYF. The CDR3 bases are TGTGCCAGCAGCGGGGGGAGAGGTGGTGAGCAGTACTTC.

This chain uses TRBV5-5 with TRBJ2-2; tentatively, D is TRBD1 (6 bases). The CDR3 totals 16 residues. CDR1 is SGHKS, CDR2 YYEKEE, per germline (reference sequence). Trimming left V 4 bases short and J 2 bases short, with 15 bases between. This CDR3 reads CASSLYQTGNTGELFF. CDR3 DNA sequence: TGTGCCAGCAGCCTCTACCAGACAGGAAACACCGGGGAGCTGTTTTTT.

Concerning this clone itself: The sample carries other DNA sequences with the same CDR3. The chain couples TRBV9 to TRBJ2-3; D is undetermined. The CDR3 spans 14 residues. Trimming removed 0 bases from V and 2 bases from J, with 7 bases in between. The V gene's germline CDR1 is SGDLS and CDR2 YYNGEE. CDR3 bases: TGTGCCAGCAGCGTAGGCCAGGCCACAGATACGCAGTATTTT. Protein: CASSVGQATDTQYF.

This chain joins TRBV28 and TRBJ2-1; 10 bases line up with TRBD2. Trimming removed 5 bases from V and 10 bases from J; junction bases left unmatched: 11. Germline assignment: CDR1 MDHEN and CDR2 SYDVKM. CDR3 size: 15 residues. Written as DNA, the CDR3 is TGTGCCAGCAGTCCCCCGCGGACTAGCGGCGGGGAGCAGTTCTTC. This translates into CASSPPRTSGGEQFF.

The V gene is TRBV28, the J gene TRBJ1-3; TRBD1 matches 7 bases. CDR1 is MDHEN and CDR2 is SYDVKM in the germline V gene. V lost 6 bases to trimming and J lost 2 bases; unmatched junction nucleotides: 10. The CDR3 spans 16 residues. This CDR3 reads CASRPAQGSTGNTIYF. CDR3 in DNA: TGTGCCAGCAGGCCCGCACAGGGGTCGACTGGAAACACCATATATTTT.

The V and J genes are TRBV5-1 and TRBJ2-1; 7 bases agree with TRBD2. The CDR3 has 15 residues. V trimming: 0 bases; J trimming: 7 bases; junction bases outside the gene matches: 7. Germline V gene lookup returns CDR1 SGHRS and CDR2 YFSETQ. The CDR3 region is CASSLDAGDINEQFF. The CDR3 DNA is TGCGCCAGCAGCTTGGACGCGGGAGATATAAATGAGCAGTTCTTC. Complete variable domain (other parts from reference TRBV5-1 and TRBJ2-1): KAGVTQTPRYLIKTRGQQVTLSCSPISGHRSVSWYQQTPGQGLQFLFEYFSETQRNKGNFPGRFSGRQFSNSRSEMNVSTLELGDSALYLCASSLDAGDINEQFFGPGTRLTVL.

This chain joins TRBV19 and TRBJ2-7; tentatively, D is TRBD2 (5 bases). The CDR3 is made up of 15 amino acids. V was trimmed by 3 bases and J by 0 bases, leaving 12 bases between them. Germline CDR1 LNHDA, CDR2 SQIVND (reference sequence). As DNA, the CDR3 is TGTGCCAGTAGTATGAGGGTCGGGGTCTCCTACGAGCAGTACTTC. It specifies CASSMRVGVSYEQYF.

The chain recombines TRBV9 with TRBJ1-5; D not resolved. Trimming left V 5 bases short and J 7 bases short, with 16 bases between. CDR3 size: 14 residues. Per germline, CDR1 SGDLS and CDR2 YYNGEE. The CDR3 sequence is CASSPGNWGQPQHF. DNA for the CDR3: TGTGCCAGCAGTCCCGGGAATTGGGGACAGCCCCAGCATTTT.

J is TRBJ1-2 and V is TRBV27, with unresolved D. The ends were cut back, 5 bases at V and 3 bases at J, with 13 bases in the middle. The CDR3 loop spans 14 amino acids. CDR1 is MNHEY, CDR2 SMNVEV, per germline (reference sequence). As DNA, the CDR3 is TGTGCCAGCAGTCCCCATGGCGGAGACTATGGCTACACCTTC. Protein sequence: CASSPHGGDYGYTF.

The chain couples TRBV28 to TRBJ2-3, with TRBD2 matching over 16 bases. Germline V CDR1 and CDR2: MDHEN, SYDVKM. The CDR3 length is 17 residues. The V and J ends lost 3 bases and 4 bases, in that order; junction bases with no gene match: 4. The CDR3 DNA reads as TGTGCCAGCAGTTTGGGACTAGCGGGAGGGCCCGCAGATACGCAGTATTTT. It codes for CASSLGLAGGPADTQYF.

V usage is TRBV7-8 and J usage is TRBJ1-1; 8 nucleotides line up with TRBD1. Per the germline V gene, CDR1 is SGHVS and CDR2 is FQNEAQ. The CDR3 is 17 residues long. Trimming removed 3 bases from V and 0 bases from J; junction bases left unmatched: 9. CDR3 in DNA: TGTGCCAGCAGCTTCGGGACAGGACTCGTCATGAACACTGAAGCTTTCTTT. This gives the protein CASSFGTGLVMNTEAFF.

V usage is TRBV7-9 and J usage is TRBJ1-2, with D maybe TRBD1 (6 bases). V was trimmed by 7 bases and J by 3 bases, leaving 12 bases between them. The germline CDR1 and CDR2 sequences are SEHNR and FQNEAQ (reference sequence). The CDR3 runs 13 residues. The CDR3 spells CASTTTGYYGYTF. Written as DNA, the CDR3 is TGTGCCAGCACCACAACAGGGTACTATGGCTACACCTTC.

The rearrangement joins TRBV19 to TRBJ2-3; 7 bases fit TRBD1. Losses at the gene ends were 6 bases for V and 3 bases for J; bases not matched to a gene: 3. This CDR3 has 13 amino acids. Germline lookup yields CDR1 LNHDA and CDR2 SQIVND (reference sequence). CDR3 in amino acids: CASRGRGTDTQYF. CDR3 bases: TGTGCCAGTAGGGGCAGGGGGACAGATACGCAGTATTTT.

The rearrangement uses TRBV19 and TRBJ2-2; 9 positions match TRBD1. V lost 6 bases to trimming and J lost 7 bases; unmatched junction nucleotides: 9. Germline V gene lookup returns CDR1 LNHDA and CDR2 SQIVND (reference sequence). CDR3 length: 15 amino acids. The CDR3 nucleotides read TGTGCCAGTAGACCGACAGGGGGTGCGGGCGGGGAGCTGTTTTTT. It is translated as CASRPTGGAGGELFF.

V gene TRBV11-2 combines with J gene TRBJ2-5; TRBD1 agrees at 10 bases. With V trimmed by 4 bases and J by 1 base, 9 bases remained unmatched. The CDR3 sequence is 17 residues long. CDR1 is SGHAT, CDR2 FQNNGV, per germline. The CDR3 DNA reads TGTGCCAGCAGCTCCGGGACAGGGGCGACTTCCCAAGAGACCCAGTACTTC. Its protein is CASSSGTGATSQETQYF.

The chain uses TRBV7-2 and TRBJ2-3; TRBD1 agrees at 7 bases. J was trimmed by 7 bases and V by 3 bases; bases with no gene match: 4. The CDR3 is made up of 13 amino acids. The germline V gene has CDR1 SGHTA and CDR2 FQGNSA. The CDR3 bases are TGTGCCAGCAGCTTCGACAGGGAAAATACGCAGTATTTT. Translation gives CASSFDRENTQYF.

The V call is TRBV15, the J call TRBJ2-7, with 7 bases aligning to TRBD2. Losses at the gene ends were 2 bases for V and 2 bases for J; bases not matched to a gene: 6. The CDR3 spans 15 residues. Germline loops: CDR1 LNHNV, CDR2 YYDKDF (reference sequence). Here the CDR3 reads CATSRWSGDAYEQYF. Written as DNA, the CDR3 is TGTGCCACCAGCAGATGGAGCGGGGACGCCTACGAGCAGTACTTC. Full variable domain (rest looked up from reference TRBV15 and TRBJ2-7): DAMVIQNPRYQVTQFGKPVTLSCSQTLNHNVMYWYQQKSSQAPKLLFHYYDKDFNNEADTPDNFQSRRPNTSFCFLDIRSPGLGDTAMYLCATSRWSGDAYEQYFGPGTRLTVT.

V is TRBV2 and J is TRBJ2-3, with TRBD1 matching over 7 bases. Looked up from germline, CDR1 is SNHLY and CDR2 is FYNNEI. The CDR3 covers 15 residues. V shed 5 bases and J 2 bases; nucleotides not matched to a gene: 7. In DNA form, the CDR3 reads TGTGCCAGCAGTAGACAGGGCGGAAACACAGATACGCAGTATTTT. Translated, it gives CASSRQGGNTDTQYF.

This chain connects TRBV20-1 to TRBJ1-1; tentative D call: TRBD1 (6 bases). From germline, CDR1 is DFQATT and CDR2 SNEGSKA (reference sequence). The CDR3 length is 11 residues. With 4 bases removed from V and 11 bases from J, the gap between germline ends came to 14 bases. The CDR3 nucleotides read TGCAGTGCTAATATCCCAGGGGCGGCTTTCTTT. Translation: CSANIPGAAFF.

The gene calls are TRBV19 and TRBJ1-3; D is unclear. The germline V and J ends were trimmed by 3 bases and 0 bases, with 12 bases remaining between them. The CDR3 totals 16 residues. Looked up from germline, CDR1 is LNHDA and CDR2 is SQIVND (reference sequence). The CDR3 coding sequence is TGTGCCAGTAGTATCCAGGAGGTGCGCTCTGGAAACACCATATATTTT. Its protein product is CASSIQEVRSGNTIYF.